These 5 T cell receptor beta chains came from one sample sequenced in a study of vaccination and CD4 T cells after COVID-19. Treatment noted: roughly 11-day PBMC culture with coronavirus spike peptide pools or control peptides (ViraFEST assay). These receptors' antigens are unknown. At the Johns Hopkins FTIC core, DNA taken from cultured CD4+ T cells was sequenced by way of the Oncomine TCR Beta short-read assay. One entry per CDR3 protein results from TCRdb running MiXCR on the PCR reads. This repertoire shows about 12,000 distinct CDR3 sequences, 61% found once; its top ten account for more than 9.5%. Sample: CD4+ T cells from blood, cultured in vitro. The receptors derive from a human donor who had recovered from COVID-19.

The chain couples TRBV25-1 to TRBJ2-2, with D hard to call. V was cut by 6 bases and J by 5 bases, with 4 bases left in between. Germline CDR1 MGHDK, CDR2 SYGVNS. The CDR3 is 11 residues long. CDR3 nucleotides: TGTGCCAGCAGCGTAACCGGGGAGCTGTTTTTT. This translates into CASSVTGELFF.

This clonotype was observed a few times. The chain links TRBV30 to TRBJ1-1; a weak D match, TRBD1 (6 bases). Germline V gene sequence: CDR1 GTSNPN, CDR2 SVGIG (reference sequence). Trimming took off 0 bases at V and 7 bases at J, with 12 bases between the two ends. CDR3 length equals 13 residues. The CDR3 nucleotides are TGTGCCTGGAGTGTACGGCAGGGACATGAAGCTTTCTTT. Residues: CAWSVRQGHEAFF.

On this clonotype: Germline is not matched at one junction end, which may reflect a read error. This chain connects TRBV7-9 to TRBJ1-4; the match to TRBD1 covers 9 bases. CDR1 is SEHNR, CDR2 FQNEAQ, per germline (reference sequence). The CDR3 totals 16 residues. In DNA, the CDR3 is TGTGCCACCAGCTCCACAGGGGGCGCCCCTCGTGAAAAACTGTTTTTT. As protein: CATSSTGGAPREKLFF.

Relative to its sample, this clonotype is medium-sized. The chain joins TRBV10-3 to TRBJ1-2, with D uncertain. This CDR3 comprises 16 residues. The V gene's germline CDR1 is ENHRY and CDR2 SYGVKD. V lost 2 bases to trimming and J lost 3 bases, with 16 bases between them. CDR3 coding DNA: TGTGCCATCAGTGAGCCAACGGCCACCCGGGACTATGGCTACACCTTC. It encodes CAISEPTATRDYGYTF.

This clonotype was counted once. The rearrangement joins TRBV20-1 to TRBJ2-7; D is perhaps TRBD1 (6 bases). V lost 0 bases, J lost 0 bases, and 12 bases lay in between. CDR1 and CDR2 (germline): DFQATT, SNEGSKA (reference sequence). The CDR3 has 15 residues. CDR3 in DNA: TGCAGTGCTAGAGACCCAAGGGGGTCCTCCTACGAGCAGTACTTC. Its protein product is CSARDPRGSSYEQYF.